The present T cell receptor (beta chain) was sequenced within a study of blood T cell repertoires in COVID-19. Using immunoSEQ multiplex PCR, the repertoire was profiled, and TCRdb retains in-frame clones only, with some absent. The sample records 250,000 or so clones, about nine tenths being singletons. V lost 10 bases and J lost 7; bases outside the gene matches: 8. Germline V gene sequence: CDR1 LNHDA, CDR2 SQIVND (reference sequence). The CDR3 is made up of 12 amino acids. The sequencing sample was made of peripheral blood. This chain uses TRBV19 with TRBJ1-1; 8 bases are shared with TRBD1. This TCR was sampled from a woman aged 25-40 years with active or convalescent COVID-19. The chain's CDR3 is CATWDRYDEAFF. The DNA of the CDR3 is TGTGCCACCTGGGACAGGTATGATGAAGCTTTCTTT. The variable domain in full, completed from reference TRBV19 and TRBJ1-1, reads DGGITQSPKYLFRKEGQNVTLSCEQNLNHDAMYWYRQDPGQGLRLIYYSQIVNDFQKGDIAEGYSVSREKKESFPLTVTSAQKNPTAFYLCATWDRYDEAFFGQGTRLTVV.